This T cell receptor beta chain was profiled in a study of CXCR3-negative and CXCR3-positive naive CD8 T cells. Study-wide results and caveats: When CXCR3-positive naive cells were set against CXCR3-negative naive cells, the former had more hydrophobic TRB CDR3s.

The germline V gene encodes CDR1 MRHNA and CDR2 SNTAGT. CDR3 length equals 13 residues. The TRB libraries of cDNA were built by UMI-labeled 5' RACE. TCRdb reworked the 5' RACE reads into one entry per CDR3 protein, no DNA. This sample contains under 85,000 distinct CDR3 sequences. About this clonotype itself: Antigen unknown.

The V and J genes are TRBV6-4 and TRBJ2-2. This receptor was identified in a human donor in good health. Some clones in this sample may be carry-over from other donors' samples. The sample taken for sequencing was naive CXCR3+ CD8+ T cells from blood. The subset was: CD45RO-CCR7+CD27+CD95- naive CD8+ T cells expressing CXCR3 (TNR3+). The chain's CDR3 is CASSDSATGELFF.